The rows below give T cell receptor beta chains drawn from one sample of a study of blood T cell repertoires in COVID-19. Produced via immunoSEQ multiplex PCR; TCRdb's table is partial and in-frame only. Here the sample spans over 130,000 clones, roughly 90% being singletons. Sample: peripheral blood. The source of these receptors is a human donor with COVID-19, enrolled during active disease. The donor label of this sample is uncertain. Each CDR3 is given without its conserved first and last residue. The order of the fields is V gene, J gene, CDR3 protein.

v_gene: TRBV19
j_gene: TRBJ2-1
CDR3aa: ASSRTGGAPYNEQF

v_gene: TRBV3-1/TRBV3-2
j_gene: TRBJ1-4
CDR3aa: ASSFLNEKLF

v_gene: TRBV5-1
j_gene: TRBJ1-2
CDR3aa: ASSPGQGALVYGYT

v_gene: TRBV27
j_gene: TRBJ1-1
CDR3aa: ASSPTGLNTEAF

v_gene: TRBV25-1
j_gene: TRBJ2-7
CDR3aa: ASSASLSEQY

v_gene: TRBV7-2
j_gene: TRBJ2-1
CDR3aa: ASSLENSGREQF

v_gene: TRBV11-2
j_gene: TRBJ2-7
CDR3aa: ASSLDPSIRSYEQY

v_gene: TRBV5-4
j_gene: TRBJ1-4
CDR3aa: ASSLFSGARRNEKLF

v_gene: TRBV19
j_gene: TRBJ2-2
CDR3aa: ASSIPWRGTGELF

v_gene: TRBV28
j_gene: TRBJ2-7
CDR3aa: ASSYATVLSSYEQY

v_gene: TRBV7-9
j_gene: TRBJ1-1
CDR3aa: ASSRGLNTEAF

v_gene: TRBV7-2
j_gene: TRBJ2-5
CDR3aa: ASSPQGQEETQY

v_gene: TRBV7-2
j_gene: TRBJ2-1
CDR3aa: ATGVGAYNEQF

v_gene: TRBV2
j_gene: TRBJ1-1
CDR3aa: ASSINRDSAF

v_gene: TRBV10-3
j_gene: TRBJ2-1
CDR3aa: AITQDGERQF

v_gene: TRBV28
j_gene: TRBJ2-1
CDR3aa: ASRRPGGDEQF

v_gene: TRBV28
j_gene: TRBJ1-6
CDR3aa: ASSFAGDFSSYNSPLH